This T cell receptor (beta chain) was documented in a study of T cell repertoires in cytomegalovirus infection. Study-wide background: A matching HLA type, together with CMV infection, was signaled by public TCR beta signatures. General study points: People with CMV and the relevant HLA were identified by cumulative public TCR beta family frequency. Across the ex vivo response, the dominant clonotypes were HLA-C-restricted CMV-specific TCR beta clonotypes.

From the reads, TCRdb called clonotypes with MiXCR, one entry per CDR3 protein. The repertoire holds about 530,000 distinct CDR3 sequences, with less than 30% as singletons. Details on this clonotype: Its antigen is not known.

This receptor was taken from a human donor in good health (CMV status not recorded). Some clones in this sample may be carry-over from other donors' samples. The source material was PBMCs.

The CDR3 here is CASSPHLDADEQYF. The DNA of the CDR3 is TGTGCCAGCAGCCCACACCTGGATGCTGACGAGCAGTACTTC. The chain employs TRBV7-3 and TRBJ2-7; no firm D call. The CDR3 extends over 14 amino acids. Trimming stripped 5 bases from V and 5 bases from J, with 16 bases between. Germline V gene data show CDR1 as SGHTA and CDR2 as FQGTGA.